This T cell receptor beta chain was observed in a study of T-cell memory formation after mild COVID-19. Study details: Clustering of TCRs was largely donor specific. Notes on the study in general: For second-wave clones that peaked at day 37, SARS-CoV-2 specificity went unverified.

TCRalpha and TCRbeta libraries used 5'RACE with constant-segment primers and UMIs. TCRdb redid the calling of the 5' RACE reads with MiXCR, one entry per CDR3 protein. The sample includes approximately 230,000 distinct CDR3 sequences, about 17% of them seen just once. The ends lost 1 base at V and 3 bases at J; junction bases unmatched: 3. This CDR3 comprises 16 residues. Germline V gene data show CDR1 as SGHRS and CDR2 as YFSETQ. For this clonotype: Its specificity is not known.

The specimen was PBMCs or a T cell subset sorted from them (not recorded which). This receptor was identified in a young man who had mild COVID-19 (a few samples of this study predate the infection). Cell type and time point are not known. This chain links TRBV5-1 with TRBJ2-2, with TRBD2 identical over 10 bases. The CDR3: CASSLRTSGDTGELFF. In DNA, the CDR3 is TGCGCCAGCAGCTTGAGAACTAGCGGGGACACCGGGGAGCTGTTTTTT.